One sample yielded the 5 T cell receptor beta chains listed below, sequenced in a study of blood T cell repertoires in COVID-19. Here immunoSEQ multiplex PCR was the method, and the copy in TCRdb shows in-frame clones only, minus some. The sample has over 350,000 clones, 90% to 95% seen once; the top ten hold more than 0.85%. Sequencing input: PBMCs or T cells enriched from blood (not recorded which). These receptors originate from a woman aged 40 to 50 who had been exposed to COVID-19.

V and J are TRBV7-9 and TRBJ1-2, with D maybe TRBD1 (6 bases). This CDR3 contains 13 residues. Per germline, CDR1 SEHNR and CDR2 FQNEAQ (reference sequence). The germline V and J ends were trimmed by 1 base and 8 bases, with 11 bases remaining between them. The CDR3 nucleotides are TGTGCCAGCAGCTTAGTGGGGGCGTGGGGCTACACCTTC. This gives the protein CASSLVGAWGYTF.

This clone showed up just a few times. This chain connects TRBV27 to TRBJ1-1, with D unclear. Deletions cut 6 bases from V and 0 bases from J, with 20 bases between. Germline V lookup: CDR1 MNHEY, CDR2 SMNVEV (reference sequence). The CDR3 has 17 amino acids. CDR3 bases: TGTGCCAGCAGATCTCCCAGGACTAGGGCTATGAACACTGAAGCTTTCTTT. Translation gives CASRSPRTRAMNTEAFF.

The chain uses TRBV5-1 and TRBJ1-2; the match to TRBD1 covers 7 bases. The germline gives CDR1 SGHRS, CDR2 YFSETQ. This CDR3 has 18 residues. Trimming cost V 0 bases and J 3 bases; bases outside gene matches: 14. The CDR3 DNA sequence: TGCGCCAGCAGCTTGGATAGGATGGGACAGCCGTCGGACTATGGCTACACCTTC. It codes for CASSLDRMGQPSDYGYTF.

This sequence joins TRBV7-8 and TRBJ1-5; TRBD1 matches 9 bases. The junction had 5 bases not matched to a gene; V was cut back by 5 bases and J by 6 bases. Per germline, CDR1 SGHVS and CDR2 FQNEAQ. This CDR3 region has 14 residues. The DNA of the CDR3 is TGTGCCAGCAGCAGAACAGGGGGCGGTCAGCCCCAGCATTTT. This gives the protein CASSRTGGGQPQHF.

The genes are TRBV10-1 and TRBJ2-5, with a possible D match to TRBD1 (5 bases). CDR1 WNHNN and CDR2 SYGVQD come from the germline V gene (reference sequence). V was pared by 5 bases and J by 5 bases, with 15 bases between. This CDR3 has 14 residues. The CDR3 bases are TGCGCCAGCAGTCAGGGCCACAGCAGGGAGACCCAGTACTTC. Protein: CASSQGHSRETQYF.